These 27 T cell receptor beta chains were sequenced from one sample in a study of cytotoxic CD8 clonotypes in ibrutinib-treated CLL. The table came from immunoSEQ multiplex PCR; TCRdb's copy has only in-frame clones and leaves some out. The profile shows approximately 150,000 clones, 60% to 85% of them singletons. This material consisted of PBMCs, taken after 12 months of ibrutinib treatment. These receptors all come from a human donor with chronic lymphocytic leukemia.

As DNA, the CDR3 is TGTGCCAGCAGCTTGGACCCATGGCAAGAGACCCAGTACTTC. Its protein product is CASSLDPWQETQYF. This rearrangement joins TRBV5-4 to TRBJ2-5; no reliable D call. The V end was cut by 0 bases, the J end by 2 bases, with 8 bases between. This CDR3 contains 14 residues. Germline V CDR1 and CDR2: SGHNT, YYREEE (reference sequence).

This chain uses TRBV6-4 with TRBJ1-3; perhaps TRBD1 as D (6 bases). The CDR3 loop spans 16 amino acids. V was cut by 8 bases and J by 0 bases, with 17 bases left in between. Germline CDR1 and CDR2: MRHNA and SNTAGT. The CDR3 loop is CASPTGPTHSGNTIYF. As DNA, the CDR3 is TGTGCCAGCCCTACAGGGCCCACTCACTCTGGAAACACCATATATTTT.

This chain joins TRBV13 and TRBJ2-2; D is unresolved. Trimming took off 2 bases at V and 4 bases at J, with 8 bases between the two ends. Germline V gives CDR1 PRHDT, CDR2 FYEKMQ (reference sequence). CDR3 length: 14 residues. The CDR3 DNA sequence: TGTGCCAGCAGCTTACAACGGGCCACCGGGGAGCTGTTTTTT. Its protein is CASSLQRATGELFF.

The V gene is TRBV27, the J gene TRBJ2-1; 10 bases match TRBD2. V dropped 1 base and J dropped 9; count of bases not matched to a gene: 6. Germline V CDR1 and CDR2: MNHEY, SMNVEV (reference sequence). The CDR3 length is 15 residues. CDR3 nucleotides: TGTGCCAGCAGTTTATACGCTAGCGGGAGTTCTGAGCAGTTCTTC. Translated, it gives CASSLYASGSSEQFF.

CDR3 nucleotides: TGTGCCAGTAGTAATGGACAGGGAGGAGGCTACGAGCAGTACTTC. Protein product: CASSNGQGGGYEQYF. The genes are TRBV19 and TRBJ2-7, with TRBD1 matching 8 bases. After removal of 4 bases from V and 3 bases from J, the junction contained 8 bases not matched to a gene. Germline CDR1 reads LNHDA; CDR2 reads SQIVND (reference sequence). The CDR3 runs 15 residues.

Concerning this clone itself: This CDR3 is also generated by other DNA sequences in the sample. The chain carries TRBV4-2 and TRBJ1-1, with no clear D. CDR3 length: 15 amino acids. Germline CDR1 is LGHNA and CDR2 is YNFKEQ. V was shortened by 0 bases and J by 4 bases, with 12 bases between the two germline ends. The CDR3 region has the DNA TGTGCCAGCAGCCAAGATAGCTACAGTAGCACTGAAGCTTTCTTT. Amino acid sequence: CASSQDSYSSTEAFF.

J is TRBJ2-7 and V is TRBV6-5; no clear D. The CDR3 covers 10 residues. The germline CDR1 and CDR2 sequences are MNHEY and SVGAGI. V lost 8 bases, J lost 2 bases, and 4 bases lay in between. DNA of the CDR3: TGTGCCAGCCCCACCTACGAGCAGTACTTC. It translates to CASPTYEQYF.

The chain has TRBV28 and TRBJ1-4; 9 bases are a match to TRBD1. The V gene end was trimmed by 4 bases and the J gene end by 7 bases; junction bases not matched to a gene: 7. The length of the CDR3 is 15 residues. Germline V gene lookup returns CDR1 MDHEN and CDR2 SYDVKM. The CDR3 loop is CASSSSGTGSEKLFF. CDR3 nucleotide sequence: TGTGCCAGCAGTTCCTCCGGGACAGGGAGTGAAAAACTGTTTTTT. The full variable domain, rest sourced from reference TRBV28 and TRBJ1-4, is DVKVTQSSRYLVKRTGEKVFLECVQDMDHENMFWYRQDPGLGLRLIYFSYDVKMKEKGDIPEGYSVSREKKERFSLILESASTNQTSMYLCASSSSGTGSEKLFFGSGTQLSVL.

In this sample, this clone turned up once. The chain employs TRBV7-8 and TRBJ2-2, with TRBD2 matching 13 bases. CDR1 and CDR2 (germline): SGHVS, FQNEAQ. V gave up 5 bases and J gave up 6 bases; unmatched junction bases: 6. This CDR3 has 16 amino acids. In DNA form, the CDR3 reads TGTGCCAGCAGCACACTAGCGGGAGGGAGGGCCGGGGAGCTGTTTTTT. It encodes CASSTLAGGRAGELFF.

The chain joins TRBV27 to TRBJ2-2; a weak D match, TRBD2 (5 bases). The germline V gene has CDR1 MNHEY and CDR2 SMNVEV (reference sequence). The CDR3 is 13 amino acids. V was clipped by 8 bases and J by 3 bases, with 10 bases between them. The CDR3 nucleotides are TGTGCCAGCCAACCCGGGGACACCGGGGAGCTGTTTTTT. This encodes CASQPGDTGELFF.

The rearrangement uses TRBV6-1 and TRBJ1-1, with D unresolved. Trimming took 2 bases from V and 11 from J, leaving 9 bases between them. The CDR3 length is 11 residues. Looked up from germline, CDR1 is MNHNS and CDR2 is SASEGT. The DNA for the CDR3 is TGTGCCAGCAGTGAATTTCGTCTCGCTTTCTTT. Protein product: CASSEFRLAFF.

This clone turned up a few times. The chain is built from TRBV2 and TRBJ1-5, with 8 nucleotides matching TRBD1. This CDR3 is built from 17 residues. Germline V gene sequence: CDR1 SNHLY, CDR2 FYNNEI. With V trimmed by 7 bases and J by 0 bases, 11 bases remained unmatched. The CDR3 nucleotides read TGTGCCAGCACCGCTGGACAGGGACGATATAGCAATCAGCCCCAGCATTTT. This encodes CASTAGQGRYSNQPQHF.

This clone was recorded once. The chain couples TRBV19 to TRBJ2-6, with 14 bases aligning to TRBD2. Germline V CDR1 and CDR2: LNHDA, SQIVND (reference sequence). The CDR3 loop spans 19 amino acids. The trim removed 7 bases at V and 0 bases at J, leaving 8 bases unmatched. CDR3 residues: CASKGLAGDAASGANVLTF. For the CDR3, the DNA is TGTGCCAGTAAGGGACTAGCGGGGGACGCCGCCTCTGGGGCCAACGTCCTGACTTTC.

This clone appeared many times. J is TRBJ2-2 and V is TRBV28; 7 bases align to TRBD1. This CDR3 has 16 residues. V was clipped by 7 bases and J by 3 bases; unmatched bases: 11. Germline CDR1 is MDHEN and CDR2 is SYDVKM. DNA of the CDR3: TGTGCCAGCAATGAAGGGGGCGTGTCGTACACCGGGGAGCTGTTTTTT. Its translation is CASNEGGVSYTGELFF.

The chain's CDR3 is CASSRQGREQYF. CDR3 nucleotide sequence: TGTGCCAGCTCTCGACAGGGGCGGGAGCAGTACTTC. The chain combines TRBV18 with TRBJ2-7; 8 nucleotides line up with TRBD1. CDR3 size: 12 residues. Germline CDR1 and CDR2: KGHSH and LQKENI. V was pared by 6 bases and J by 7 bases, with 5 bases of the junction left unmatched. Complete variable domain (other parts from reference TRBV18 and TRBJ2-7): NAGVMQNPRHLVRRRGQEARLRCSPMKGHSHVYWYRQLPEEGLKFMVYLQKENIIDESGMPKERFSAEFPKEGPSILRIQQVVRGDSAAYFCASSRQGREQYFGPGTRLTVT.

This rearrangement joins TRBV30 to TRBJ1-1, with a weak D call TRBD1 (5 bases). In germline, CDR1 is GTSNPN, CDR2 SVGIG (reference sequence). Trimming pared 8 bases from V and 5 bases from J, leaving 15 bases between. The CDR3 contains 12 residues. CDR3 DNA sequence: TGTGCCCGGGACCTCCTGGGGACTGAAGCTTTCTTT. It translates to CARDLLGTEAFF.

This chain links TRBV7-2 with TRBJ2-7; unclear D gene. This CDR3 is built from 13 residues. Germline V gene data show CDR1 as SGHTA and CDR2 as FQGNSA. V was trimmed by 5 bases and J by 2 bases, leaving 10 bases between them. The CDR3 region is CASSPRAAYEQYF. The CDR3 DNA is TGTGCCAGCAGCCCCCGGGCGGCCTACGAGCAGTACTTC.

The chain employs TRBV18 and TRBJ1-4; 9 bases align to TRBD1. This CDR3 spans 14 amino acids. Germline V gives CDR1 KGHSH, CDR2 LQKENI. Trimming removed 5 bases from V and 8 bases from J; junction bases left unmatched: 6. The CDR3 region is CASSRDRDGEKLFF. The CDR3 nucleotides are TGTGCCAGCTCAAGGGACAGGGATGGCGAAAAACTGTTTTTT. Using reference TRBV18 and TRBJ1-4 for the parts outside the CDR3, the full variable domain is NAGVMQNPRHLVRRRGQEARLRCSPMKGHSHVYWYRQLPEEGLKFMVYLQKENIIDESGMPKERFSAEFPKEGPSILRIQQVVRGDSAAYFCASSRDRDGEKLFFGSGTQLSVL.

CDR3 region: CASSLSQGAGGTEAFF. The CDR3 nucleotides are TGTGCCAGCAGTTTATCGCAGGGGGCAGGTGGCACTGAAGCTTTCTTT. The chain carries TRBV28 and TRBJ1-1; 8 positions agree with TRBD1. CDR3 length equals 16 residues. V lost 1 base, J lost 4 bases, and 8 bases stayed unmatched. Germline V lookup: CDR1 MDHEN, CDR2 SYDVKM. The full variable domain, its missing parts supplied by reference TRBV28 and TRBJ1-1, is DVKVTQSSRYLVKRTGEKVFLECVQDMDHENMFWYRQDPGLGLRLIYFSYDVKMKEKGDIPEGYSVSREKKERFSLILESASTNQTSMYLCASSLSQGAGGTEAFFGQGTRLTVV.

The chain combines TRBV28 with TRBJ1-5; 9 bases map to TRBD1. Germline lookup yields CDR1 MDHEN and CDR2 SYDVKM. This CDR3 spans 15 amino acids. J gave up 1 base and V 5 bases, and 3 bases lay outside the gene matches. Here the CDR3 DNA reads TGTGCCAGCAGTGAAGGGACAGGGAGCAATCAGCCCCAGCATTTT. It is translated as CASSEGTGSNQPQHF.

The V and J genes are TRBV5-5 and TRBJ1-1; no definite D call. This CDR3 is built from 13 residues. The ends were cut back, 1 base at V and 5 bases at J, with 9 bases in the middle. The germline V gene has CDR1 SGHKS and CDR2 YYEKEE (reference sequence). CDR3 nucleotide sequence: TGTGCCAGCAGCTTGATCGGAAGGACTGAAGCTTTCTTT. Translation: CASSLIGRTEAFF.

The chain is built from TRBV6-5 and TRBJ2-7, with a weak D call TRBD1 (6 bases). The CDR3 is 14 amino acids. Deletions cut 6 bases from V and 9 bases from J, with 21 bases between. CDR1 and CDR2 from the germline V gene are MNHEY and SVGAGI. The CDR3 DNA reads TGTGCCAGCAGAGACCCCGGGACACCGGTGGGGCAGTACTTC. Its translation is CASRDPGTPVGQYF.

The J gene is TRBJ2-2, the V gene TRBV27; D possibly corresponds to TRBD1 (5 bases). Trimming left V 2 bases short and J 4 bases short, with 5 bases between. The CDR3 consists of 13 residues. Germline V CDR1 and CDR2: MNHEY, SMNVEV (reference sequence). The CDR3 is CASSLGATGELFF. CDR3 in DNA: TGTGCCAGCAGTTTAGGGGCCACCGGGGAGCTGTTTTTT.

This rearrangement joins TRBV28 to TRBJ2-7; 9 positions match TRBD2. The CDR3 runs 21 residues. Trimming removed 2 bases from V and 0 bases from J; junction bases left unmatched: 20. Germline V gives CDR1 MDHEN, CDR2 SYDVKM. In DNA form, the CDR3 reads TGTGCCAGCAGTTTAACCCTCTCGGGGGGTAGCGGGAGTATCGGCTCCTACGAGCAGTACTTC. Translated: CASSLTLSGGSGSIGSYEQYF.

The genes are TRBV29-1 and TRBJ2-7, with 7 bases fitting TRBD2. Germline-derived CDR1 and CDR2 are SQVTM and ANQGSEA. The ends lost 4 bases at V and 7 bases at J; junction bases unmatched: 13. The CDR3 is made up of 14 amino acids. The CDR3 region is CSVGEGHPEGEQYF. CDR3 DNA: TGCAGCGTTGGGGAGGGGCATCCTGAGGGGGAGCAGTACTTC.

The chain joins TRBV27 to TRBJ1-5, with 8 bases fitting TRBD1. CDR3 size: 18 residues. J gave up 0 bases and V 8 bases, and 15 bases lay outside the gene matches. The germline V gene has CDR1 MNHEY and CDR2 SMNVEV (reference sequence). Here the CDR3 DNA reads TGTGCCAGCGCAAAGGGGCCAGGGGGCGGTGGTAGCAATCAGCCCCAGCATTTT. As protein: CASAKGPGGGGSNQPQHF.

By share, this clone ranks as medium-sized. The chain joins TRBV1 to TRBJ2-5; TRBD2 was called by the table and not checked on the DNA. TRBV1 is shown as a pseudogene. The CDR3 consists of 16 residues. The DNA of the CDR3 is TGCACCAGCAGCCAAGATTTCGCTAGCGGCCAAGAGACCCAGTACTTC. This codes for CTSSQDFASGQETQYF.